This T cell receptor (beta chain) was recorded in a study of technical replicates of blood from a handful of donors. Produced via immunoSEQ multiplex PCR; TCRdb's table is partial and in-frame only. The data show 60,000 to 75,000 clones, 95% to 97% seen once. The V end lost 1 base, the J end lost 2 bases, and 6 bases lay between the germline ends. The CDR3 runs to 13 residues. The V gene's germline CDR1 is SNHLY and CDR2 FYNNEI. The sequencing sample was made of T cells isolated from PBMCs. This receptor was identified in a human donor in good health. V is TRBV2 and J is TRBJ2-7; D remains ambiguous. The CDR3 DNA reads as TGTGCCAGCAGTGAAGGGAGAGCCTACGAGCAGTACTTC. Protein product: CASSEGRAYEQYF.